This is a list of T cell receptor beta chains from one sample in a study of blood T cell repertoires in COVID-19. Clones were sequenced by immunoSEQ multiplex PCR, and TCRdb holds only the in-frame ones, with some missing. The data contain around 130,000 clones, more than 70% of them seen just once; the ten biggest clones take up about 1.3%. The sequencing sample was made of peripheral blood. These receptors all come from a man aged 60 to 69 with acute or convalescent COVID-19. Both conserved end residues are part of each CDR3. Clone size is shown for a subset of rows, as once, few, many or a class of expanded clone.

TRBJ1-5 | TRBV30 | - | CAWRKGANQPQHF
TRBJ2-2 | TRBV10-1 | few | CASSLGTSGGNTGELFF
TRBJ2-2 | TRBV19 | - | CASYPTGRSGELFF
TRBJ2-7 | TRBV6-1 | few | CASSEAGTQISYEQYF
TRBJ2-5 | TRBV24-1 | - | CATSDLSGGGETQYF
TRBJ2-7 | TRBV9 | - | CASSANPGNYEQYF
TRBJ1-5 | TRBV19 | - | CASMLIGFNQPQHF
TRBJ1-2 | TRBV11-2 | - | CASSSNGQGARYGYTF
TRBJ1-1 | TRBV4-1 | - | CASSLSTGFTEAFF
TRBJ2-1 | TRBV2 | - | CASSAGTSRLNEQFF
TRBJ2-5 | TRBV3-1/TRBV3-2 | - | CASSQDRGGLAAQETQYF
TRBJ2-7 | TRBV7-8 | - | CASSALATLGGRSYEQYF
TRBJ2-3 | TRBV5-1 | - | CASSQRVAGDSTDTQYF
TRBJ1-2 | TRBV6-1 | - | CASSEPGQGNYGYTF
TRBJ1-2 | TRBV7-9 | once | CASREMGASGYTF
TRBJ2-2 | TRBV28 | - | CASSSMLLGLALTGELFF
TRBJ1-2 | TRBV3-1/TRBV3-2 | - | CASSQGSIGYTF
TRBJ1-4 | TRBV3-1/TRBV3-2 | - | CASSQLGTGGTNEKLFF
TRBJ2-3 | TRBV7-9 | - | CASRGVAAWSDTQYF
TRBJ2-5 | TRBV3-1/TRBV3-2 | - | CASRPSGGETQYF
TRBJ2-3 | TRBV6-5 | once | CASAPEQGATDTQYF
TRBJ1-2 | TRBV28 | - | CASKGRLYGYTF
TRBJ2-3 | TRBV29-1 | - | CSVDKGLAGDTQYF
TRBJ1-3 | TRBV29-1 | - | CSVWGSGARGNTIYF
TRBJ1-1 | TRBV6-1 | - | CASREEGLETEAFF
TRBJ1-5 | TRBV2 | - | CASSLPGQGNQPQHF
TRBJ1-6 | TRBV9 | - | CASSVGASSYNSPLHF
TRBJ2-7 | TRBV14 | - | CASRYQGKDEQYF
TRBJ1-4 | TRBV4-2 | few | CASSQNPTGDRNEKLFF
TRBJ2-2 | TRBV3-1/TRBV3-2 | - | CASSQLVSSGTGELFF
TRBJ1-5 | TRBV15 | - | CATSSQSNQPQHF
TRBJ2-1 | TRBV12-5 | - | CASGLAPRASGPSYNEQFF
TRBJ2-7 | TRBV14 | - | CASSQWETGYYEQYF
TRBJ2-7 | TRBV29-1 | - | CSVEDLGRGVYEQYF
TRBJ2-7 | TRBV6-2/TRBV6-3 | - | CASSFFRGTYEQYF
TRBJ1-6 | TRBV15 | once | CATSRQQGSPLHF
TRBJ1-2 | TRBV3-1/TRBV3-2 | - | CASSQTGQYGYTF
TRBJ2-5 | TRBV12-3/TRBV12-4 | - | CASRGTGRETQYF
TRBJ2-1 | TRBV5-4 | - | CASTQLIGGDEFF
TRBJ1-5 | TRBV18 | - | CASSASGQGRRNQPQHF
TRBJ1-2 | TRBV6-5 | few | CASNHRTNYGYTF
TRBJ2-7 | TRBV5-8 | once | CASSLAGTGADEQYF
TRBJ1-1 | TRBV7-3 | - | CASSKGQGNVAFF
TRBJ2-3 | TRBV12-5 | - | CASGLVGADTQYF
TRBJ2-5 | TRBV9 | - | CASSAQTGVQETQYF
TRBJ1-3 | TRBV7-8 | - | CASSGGSSFGNTIYF
TRBJ1-5 | TRBV4-1 | - | CASSQGQGNQPQHF
TRBJ1-2 | TRBV5-1 | once | CASSLDRTYGYTF
TRBJ1-4 | TRBV5-1 | - | CASSLQTGARGSGEKLFF
TRBJ2-2 | TRBV3-1/TRBV3-2 | - | CASRYSGGNGELFF
TRBJ2-4 | TRBV14 | few | CASSLGQGNIQYF